A selection of T cell receptor beta chains follows, all from one sample in a study of T cells in Graves' hyperthyroidism and ophthalmopathy. Each CDR3 protein gets one entry after TCRdb re-called the multiplex PCR reads with MiXCR. This sample has around 340,000 distinct CDR3 sequences; roughly 18% occur once, and the top ten carry around 50%. The sample was blood. All receptors come from a woman between 50 and 59 years old with Graves' hyperthyroidism. The CDR3 runs from the conserved cysteine through the conserved F or W. Each record gives: J gene, clone size, V gene, D gene, CDR3 protein, CDR3 DNA. The D gene is left open where the match is weak. Rows give clone size only sometimes, using once, few, many, or a class for an expanded clone.

TRBJ2-1,many,TRBV6-1,TRBD2,CASSGIPGTSEQFF,TGTGCCAGCAGTGGGATCCCTGGGACTAGCGAGCAGTTCTTC
TRBJ2-1,.,TRBV12-3/TRBV12-4,.,CASSPQFLTEQFF,TGTGCCAGCAGTCCCCAGTTCCTCACCGAGCAGTTCTTC
TRBJ2-7,many,TRBV27,.,CASSFWGRESSYEQYF,TGTGCCAGCAGTTTTTGGGGGCGGGAGAGCTCCTACGAGCAGTACTTC
TRBJ2-6,.,TRBV3-1,TRBD2,CASSPGGARFGSGANVLTF,TGTGCCAGCAGCCCGGGGGGGGCCCGTTTTGGATCAGGGGCCAACGTCCTGACTTTC
TRBJ1-1,many,TRBV18,.,CASSPPRTGVITEAFF,TGTGCCAGCTCACCACCGCGGACGGGGGTGATCACTGAAGCTTTCTTT
TRBJ2-1,.,TRBV20-1,TRBD2,CSATPGGVAGLYNEQFF,TGCAGTGCTACCCCAGGCGGGGTAGCGGGATTATACAATGAGCAGTTCTTC
TRBJ1-1,.,TRBV6-2/TRBV6-3,.,CASRVEKNTEAFF,TGTGCCAGCAGGGTCGAGAAGAACACTGAAGCTTTCTTT
TRBJ2-1,many,TRBV11-2,TRBD2,CASTVLAGGHNEQFF,TGTGCCAGCACCGTCCTAGCGGGGGGACACAATGAGCAGTTCTTC
TRBJ2-1,few,TRBV20-1,.,CSARAGQVGRQHEQFF,TGCAGTGCTAGAGCTGGGCAGGTCGGACGTCAGCACGAGCAGTTCTTC
TRBJ2-5,.,TRBV2,TRBD2,CASSAGLAGARETQYF,TGTGCCAGCAGTGCAGGACTAGCGGGAGCCCGGGAGACCCAGTACTTC
TRBJ2-7,.,TRBV3-1,TRBD2,CASRYSGISAEQYF,TGTGCCAGCAGATATAGCGGGATTTCCGCCGAGCAGTACTTC
TRBJ2-1,.,TRBV9,.,CASSVRTDDATISYNEQFF,TGTGCCAGCAGCGTTAGGACAGACGACGCTACGATCTCCTACAATGAGCAGTTCTTC
TRBJ2-1,many,TRBV11-3,.,CASSSSGGLANEQFF,TGTGCCAGCAGCTCCTCGGGCGGGCTAGCCAATGAGCAGTTCTTC
TRBJ2-7,.,TRBV5-1,.,CASSPGSKNEQYF,TGCGCCAGCAGCCCGGGGAGCAAGAACGAGCAGTACTTC
TRBJ2-7,many,TRBV10-3,TRBD1,CAISGGTASSYEQYF,TGTGCCATCAGTGGGGGGACAGCAAGCTCCTACGAGCAGTACTTC
TRBJ2-3,few,TRBV12-3/TRBV12-4,.,CASSKGHSDTQYF,TGTGCCAGCAGTAAGGGGCATTCAGATACGCAGTATTTT
TRBJ2-4,.,TRBV28,.,CASTPGQWDIQYF,TGTGCCAGCACCCCCGGACAGTGGGACATTCAGTACTTC
TRBJ2-7,.,TRBV19,TRBD1,CASSTGTAPYEQYF,TGTGCCAGTAGTACCGGGACAGCCCCCTACGAGCAGTACTTC
TRBJ2-1,large,TRBV7-8,TRBD2,CASNPAAGVNEQFF,TGTGCCAGCAACCCCGCAGCGGGAGTCAATGAGCAGTTCTTC
TRBJ2-3,few,TRBV11-1,TRBD1,CASPLTGQGHTDTQYF,TGTGCCAGCCCACTCACTGGACAGGGACACACAGATACGCAGTATTTT
TRBJ2-2,many,TRBV7-6,.,CASSLQSRGHGELFF,TGTGCCAGCAGCCTCCAATCCCGGGGTCACGGGGAGCTGTTTTTT
TRBJ2-5,many,TRBV30,.,CAWSVGETVGTQYF,TGTGCCTGGAGTGTAGGAGAGACAGTAGGGACCCAGTACTTC
TRBJ1-6,few,TRBV30,.,CAWSVGPTSNSPLHF,TGTGCCTGGAGTGTAGGACCGACAAGTAATTCACCCCTCCACTTT
TRBJ2-3,.,TRBV12-3/TRBV12-4,TRBD2,CASSTLAGGITDTQYF,TGTGCCAGCAGCACACTAGCGGGGGGTATAACAGATACGCAGTATTTT
TRBJ2-3,few,TRBV7-9,TRBD2,CASTVGLAGTDTQYF,TGTGCCAGCACAGTTGGACTAGCGGGCACAGATACGCAGTATTTT
TRBJ2-1,many,TRBV11-2,.,CASSLGGKYNEQFF,TGTGCCAGCAGCTTAGGGGGGAAGTACAATGAGCAGTTCTTC
TRBJ2-3,few,TRBV27,.,CTSVLTVTDTQYF,TGTACCAGCGTTTTGACAGTAACAGATACGCAGTATTTT
TRBJ2-1,many,TRBV3-1,.,CASSQALEGFGEQFF,TGTGCCAGCAGCCAAGCACTAGAAGGGTTCGGTGAGCAGTTCTTC